This entry lists 20 T cell receptor beta chains sequenced from one sample in a study of T-cell reconstitution after alpha-beta-depleted transplantation in children. Preparing the TCRbeta library involved the use of unique molecular identifiers. TCRdb analysed the PCR reads with MiXCR anew, one entry per CDR3 protein. The sample consists of hundreds of thousands of distinct CDR3 sequences, approximately 8% of them appearing once. The sample consisted of PBMCs, mostly from graft donor cells, taken 180 days after TCRalphabeta/CD19-depleted stem cell transplant. The receptor set was obtained from a male patient between 5 and 17 years old who had a stem cell transplant for acute lymphoblastic leukemia, so the T cells may come from the graft donor.

This clonotype was found many times. The chain is built from TRBV4-2 and TRBJ2-6; D call uncertain. Germline V gene data show CDR1 as LGHNA and CDR2 as YNFKEQ. V was cut by 4 bases and J by 0 bases, with 13 bases left in between. The CDR3 consists of 17 residues. The CDR3 DNA reads TGTGCCAGCAGCCCCCCCCCCCAGTACTCTGGGGCCAACGTCCTGACTTTC. It specifies CASSPPPQYSGANVLTF.

At least ten counts were recorded for this clonotype. The V and J genes are TRBV18 and TRBJ2-4; D might be TRBD2 (5 bases). CDR1 is KGHSH, CDR2 LQKENI, per germline. Trimming stripped 2 bases from V and 0 bases from J, with 14 bases between. The CDR3 spans 17 residues. Here the CDR3 DNA reads TGTGCCAGCTCACCAATTGAGGGCCCTCTAGCCAAAAACATTCAGTACTTC. As protein: CASSPIEGPLAKNIQYF.

In its sample, this clonotype was seen many times. The chain joins TRBV4-3 to TRBJ2-3; D unresolved. The V gene's germline CDR1 is LGHNA and CDR2 YSLEER. V shed 0 bases and J shed 1 base, with 8 bases lying between them. The CDR3 sequence is 15 residues long. The CDR3 DNA is TGCGCCAGCAGCCAAGAACATGCTCGCACAGATACGCAGTATTTT. Its protein is CASSQEHARTDTQYF.

This clonotype was seen repeatedly, ten times or more. This chain connects TRBV3-1 to TRBJ2-1, with TRBD2 identical over 8 bases. Germline V gives CDR1 LGHDT, CDR2 YNNKEL (reference sequence). The ends lost 4 bases at V and 9 bases at J; junction bases unmatched: 26. This CDR3 is 20 amino acids long. The CDR3 is CASSRAAVRASGWASGEQFF. The CDR3 region has the DNA TGTGCCAGCAGCCGCGCGGCGGTGAGGGCTAGCGGGTGGGCCTCGGGTGAGCAGTTCTTC.

This clonotype was seen repeatedly, ten times or more. This sequence joins TRBV24-1 and TRBJ1-5; 7 bases agree with TRBD1. This CDR3 contains 19 residues. The junction had 14 bases not matched to a gene; V was cut back by 2 bases and J by 2 bases. CDR1 is KGHDR, CDR2 SFDVKD, per germline. The CDR3 nucleotides read TGTGCCACCAGTGATTCCGAACCTCTTCAGGGGGGGGGCAATCAGCCCCAGCATTTT. It encodes CATSDSEPLQGGGNQPQHF.

V is TRBV19 and J is TRBJ1-4; 7 positions agree with TRBD1. Germline assignment: CDR1 LNHDA and CDR2 SQIVND (reference sequence). The length of the CDR3 is 12 residues. With V trimmed by 7 bases and J by 5 bases, 1 base remained unmatched. CDR3 loop: CASKTGNEKLFF. The CDR3, as DNA: TGTGCCAGTAAGACAGGGAATGAAAAACTGTTTTTT.

This clonotype was found many times. The rearrangement joins TRBV7-9 to TRBJ2-7; 7 nucleotides agree with TRBD2. The CDR3 spans 13 residues. The V gene's germline CDR1 is SEHNR and CDR2 FQNEAQ (reference sequence). V lost 3 bases and J lost 6; bases outside the gene matches: 5. The CDR3 is CASSFVVAGEQYF. The CDR3 nucleotides read TGTGCCAGCAGCTTTGTTGTAGCGGGCGAGCAGTACTTC.

This clonotype was detected ten times or more. The chain uses TRBV12-3 or TRBV12-4 and TRBJ1-1, with D uncertain. Trimming removed 6 bases from V and 5 bases from J, with 16 bases in between. CDR3 size: 14 residues. CDR3 nucleotides: TGTGCCAGCAGGTACCCGGACTGGGAAACTGAAGCTTTCTTT. Translated: CASRYPDWETEAFF.

This clonotype was seen at least ten times. The rearrangement links TRBV27 to TRBJ1-6, with 8 bases lining up with TRBD1. V lost 4 bases, J lost 0 bases, and 2 bases stayed unmatched. The V gene's germline CDR1 is MNHEY and CDR2 SMNVEV (reference sequence). The CDR3 contains 16 residues. The CDR3 coding sequence is TGTGCCAGCAGTTCCGGACAGGGCTCCTATAATTCACCCCTCCACTTT. It yields the protein CASSSGQGSYNSPLHF.

In its sample, this clonotype was seen many times. The chain links TRBV7-9 to TRBJ1-1; D not resolved. This CDR3 region has 10 residues. Germline V lookup: CDR1 SEHNR, CDR2 FQNEAQ (reference sequence). V lost 1 base and J lost 10, with 4 bases in between. The CDR3 region is CASSLEAAFF. The CDR3 nucleotides are TGTGCCAGCAGCTTAGAGGCAGCTTTCTTT.

In regard to this clonotype: A read error may explain this, as a much larger clone is one base away. CDR3 DNA: TGTGCCACCAGAAGGGCAGGACAGGTGAAGAATGAGCAGTTCTTC. The encoded protein is CATRRAGQVKNEQFF. This chain joins TRBV15 and TRBJ2-1, with 7 bases aligning to TRBD1. In germline, CDR1 is LNHNV, CDR2 YYDKDF (reference sequence). The ends lost 6 bases at V and 7 bases at J; junction bases unmatched: 12. CDR3 length: 15 amino acids.

This clonotype has a count of ten or more. The rearrangement uses TRBV6-2 or TRBV6-3 and TRBJ1-1; no reliable D call. The germline V and J ends were trimmed by 6 bases and 0 bases, with 11 bases remaining between them. CDR3 size: 14 residues. CDR1 is MNHEY and CDR2 is SVGEGT in the germline V gene. CDR3 in DNA: TGTGCCAGCAGGTCGGACGGGATGAACACTGAAGCTTTCTTT. Translation gives CASRSDGMNTEAFF.

In this sample, this clonotype turned up many times. The V call is TRBV5-1, the J call TRBJ2-7; D could derive from TRBD1 or TRBD2 (5 bases each). Germline-derived CDR1 and CDR2 are SGHRS and YFSETQ. V dropped 4 bases and J dropped 3 bases, with 20 bases sitting between them. This CDR3 spans 16 amino acids. The CDR3 nucleotides read TGCGCCAGCAGCCCCTCCCCGGGGCGACCAAACTACGAGCAGTACTTC. It specifies CASSPSPGRPNYEQYF.

The V and J genes are TRBV20-1 and TRBJ2-4; no firm D call. CDR3 length: 13 amino acids. The V end lost 6 bases, the J end lost 0 bases, and 9 bases lay between the germline ends. Germline V gives CDR1 DFQATT, CDR2 SNEGSKA (reference sequence). This CDR3 is CSAPPPAKNIQYF. The CDR3 nucleotides read TGCAGTGCCCCACCCCCAGCCAAAAACATTCAGTACTTC.

This clonotype has just a few counts. The V gene is TRBV3-1, the J gene TRBJ1-2; tentative D call: TRBD1 (5 bases). The germline gives CDR1 LGHDT, CDR2 YNNKEL (reference sequence). CDR3 size: 17 residues. V lost 2 bases and J lost 3, with 19 bases in between. In DNA, the CDR3 is TGTGCCAGCAGCCAACGGATATCGGGGGTTGAGGACTATGGCTACACCTTC. This translates into CASSQRISGVEDYGYTF. Using reference TRBV3-1 and TRBJ1-2 for the parts outside the CDR3, the full variable domain is DTAVSQTPKYLVTQMGNDKSIKCEQNLGHDTMYWYKQDSKKFLKIMFSYNNKELIINETVPNRFSPKSPDKAHLNLHINSLELGDSAVYFCASSQRISGVEDYGYTFGSGTRLTVV.

This clonotype showed up many times. This chain connects TRBV3-1 to TRBJ1-2; maybe TRBD1 (6 bases). Germline V gene data show CDR1 as LGHDT and CDR2 as YNNKEL (reference sequence). The CDR3 consists of 12 residues. V lost 2 bases, J lost 5 bases, and 6 bases lay in between. CDR3 coding DNA: TGTGCCAGCAGCCAACAGGGGTATGGCTACACCTTC. Encoded protein: CASSQQGYGYTF.

This clonotype has at least ten counts. J is TRBJ2-3 and V is TRBV3-2; no DNA check was done on the table's D call, TRBD2. TRBV3-2 is flagged as a pseudogene. This CDR3 spans 12 amino acids. The CDR3 region is CASKGRTDTQYF. For the CDR3, the DNA is TGTGCCAGCAAAGGGCGCACAGATACGCAGTATTTT.

The sample holds many counts of this clonotype. This sequence joins TRBV11-2 and TRBJ1-1; TRBD1 is a possible D gene (5 bases). Trimming pared 1 base from V and 10 bases from J, leaving 10 bases between. The CDR3 has 12 residues. The germline V gene encodes CDR1 SGHAT and CDR2 FQNNGV. The CDR3 nucleotides are TGTGCCAGCAGCTTAGTAAGGGGAGGAGCTTTCTTT. It yields the protein CASSLVRGGAFF.

This clonotype came up many times. V is TRBV6-5 and J is TRBJ1-4; D may be TRBD1 (5 bases). This CDR3 is built from 16 residues. Germline CDR1 is MNHEY and CDR2 is SVGAGI. V lost 0 bases and J 0 bases, leaving 8 bases between the germline ends. CDR3 residues: CASSYSGVSTNEKLFF. The DNA of the CDR3 is TGTGCCAGCAGTTACTCAGGGGTCTCAACTAATGAAAAACTGTTTTTT.

The chain employs TRBV27 and TRBJ1-1; 7 bases agree with TRBD1. Germline V CDR1 and CDR2: MNHEY, SMNVEV (reference sequence). CDR3 length: 15 amino acids. With 2 bases clipped from V and 3 bases from J, the junction kept 6 bases outside the gene matches. CDR3 DNA: TGTGCCAGCAGTTTACTCAGGGGGGGAGACACTGAAGCTTTCTTT. Its protein is CASSLLRGGDTEAFF.